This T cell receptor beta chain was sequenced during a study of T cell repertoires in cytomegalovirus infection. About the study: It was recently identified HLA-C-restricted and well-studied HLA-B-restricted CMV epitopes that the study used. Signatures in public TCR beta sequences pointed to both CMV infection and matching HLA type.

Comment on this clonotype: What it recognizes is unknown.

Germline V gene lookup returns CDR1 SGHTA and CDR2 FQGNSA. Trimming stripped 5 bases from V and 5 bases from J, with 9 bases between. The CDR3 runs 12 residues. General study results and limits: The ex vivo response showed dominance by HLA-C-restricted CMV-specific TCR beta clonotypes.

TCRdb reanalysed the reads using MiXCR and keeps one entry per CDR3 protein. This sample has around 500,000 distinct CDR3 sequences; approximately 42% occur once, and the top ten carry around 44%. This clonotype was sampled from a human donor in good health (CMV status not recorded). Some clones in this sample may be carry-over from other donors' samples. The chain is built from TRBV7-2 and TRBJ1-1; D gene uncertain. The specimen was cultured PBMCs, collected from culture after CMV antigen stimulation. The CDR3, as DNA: TGTGCCAGCAGCCGGCAGGCAACTGAAGCTTTCTTT. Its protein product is CASSRQATEAFF. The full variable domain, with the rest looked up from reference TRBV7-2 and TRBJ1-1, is GAGVSQSPSNKVTEKGKDVELRCDPISGHTALYWYRQSLGQGLEFLIYFQGNSAPDKSGLPSDRFSAERTGGSVSTLTIQRTQQEDSAVYLCASSRQATEAFFGQGTRLTVV.